The next 27 T cell receptor beta chains were all read from a single sample in a study of shared clonotypes between healthy human individuals (dated by TCRdb to the early 2020s). Libraries came from the immunoSEQ multiplex PCR assay. The immuneACCESS repertoire file appears here via TCRdb, limited to in-frame rearrangements. These files lack a portion of the clones; in checked studies, under half of the deficit traces to unresolved V genes, and the cause of the others is not known. Present in this sample are about 470,000 clones, roughly 80% of which were seen just once. Around 14% of the sample goes to the ten largest clones. Sequencing was carried out using PBMCs. These receptors originate from a middle-aged woman in good health. Some clones in this sample may be carry-over from other donors' samples.

V is TRBV9 and J is TRBJ2-2, with unresolved D. This CDR3 has 15 amino acids. The germline CDR1 and CDR2 sequences are SGDLS and YYNGEE. Between the trimmed V and J ends, which lost 0 bases and 6 bases, there was a span of 12 bases. Written as DNA, the CDR3 is TGTGCCAGCAGCGTAGGCCCCGCCCGGGCCGGGGAGCTGTTTTTT. Its protein product is CASSVGPARAGELFF.

CDR3 coding DNA: TGTGCCAGCAGACTCACAGGGTTGGAGACCCAGTACTTC. This sequence encodes CASRLTGLETQYF. The rearrangement links TRBV28 to TRBJ2-5; possibly TRBD1 for D (6 bases). CDR1 is MDHEN, CDR2 SYDVKM, per germline. The CDR3 length is 13 residues. V shed 6 bases and J shed 5 bases, with 13 bases lying between them.

This chain connects TRBV5-1 to TRBJ2-1, with TRBD2 matching over 9 bases. V lost 4 bases to trimming and J lost 4 bases; unmatched junction nucleotides: 6. From germline, CDR1 is SGHRS and CDR2 YFSETQ. The CDR3 has 15 residues. This CDR3 reads CASSTIAGEYNEQFF. CDR3 sequence (DNA): TGCGCCAGCAGCACCATAGCGGGGGAGTACAATGAGCAGTTCTTC.

This clone has a handful of counts. V is TRBV7-8 and J is TRBJ2-2; the D is unclear. The length of the CDR3 is 11 residues. V gave up 2 bases and J gave up 6 bases, with 1 base separating them. Germline V lookup: CDR1 SGHVS, CDR2 FQNEAQ. The CDR3 sequence is CASSLPGELFF. The CDR3 DNA reads as TGTGCCAGCAGCTTACCCGGGGAGCTGTTTTTT.

This chain joins TRBV27 and TRBJ2-7; D is perhaps TRBD1 (8 bases). The V gene lost 5 bases and the J gene lost 1 base, with 15 bases spanning the gap. Germline-derived CDR1 and CDR2 are MNHEY and SMNVEV (reference sequence). The length of the CDR3 is 15 residues. The chain's CDR3 is CASSGHRGGSYEQYF. CDR3 bases: TGTGCCAGCAGTGGACACAGGGGGGGATCCTACGAGCAGTACTTC.

This rearrangement joins TRBV7-9 to TRBJ2-4, with a tentative D call TRBD2 (7 bases). The V end was cut by 4 bases, the J end by 6 bases, with 10 bases between. There are 13 residues in the CDR3. The germline V gene has CDR1 SEHNR and CDR2 FQNEAQ (reference sequence). CDR3 residues: CASSSAGANIQYF. The CDR3 bases are TGTGCCAGCAGCTCGGCGGGGGCAAACATTCAGTACTTC.

The chain couples TRBV6-4 to TRBJ2-1, with 8 bases that match TRBD2. Germline V gene lookup returns CDR1 MRHNA and CDR2 SNTAGT. This CDR3 is 14 amino acids long. Trimming took 8 bases from V and 4 from J; bases not matched to a gene: 7. The CDR3 nucleotides are TGTGCCAGCGAGCGGGAGTTTGGGTACAATGAGCAGTTCTTC. Its translation: CASEREFGYNEQFF.

This chain uses TRBV27 with TRBJ1-2, with D maybe TRBD1 (5 bases). The V end was cut by 4 bases, the J end by 7 bases, with 10 bases between. This CDR3 comprises 12 residues. Germline V gene lookup returns CDR1 MNHEY and CDR2 SMNVEV (reference sequence). CDR3 nucleotide sequence: TGTGCCAGCAGTTCCGGGGGGGTTGGCTACACCTTC. It yields the protein CASSSGGVGYTF.

As to this clone: Just one base apart from a much larger clone, this may be a read error. The sample carries other DNA sequences with the same CDR3. The chain has TRBV29-1 and TRBJ2-7; D possibly corresponds to TRBD2 (5 bases). CDR1 is SQVTM, CDR2 ANQGSEA, per germline. V gave up 7 bases and J gave up 7 bases, with 14 bases separating them. This CDR3 is built from 11 residues. In DNA, the CDR3 is TGCAGCGGCGGGCAAGGAGGTGAGCAGTACTTC. It specifies CSGGQGGEQYF.

The J gene is TRBJ2-5, the V gene TRBV10-3; 11 bases fit TRBD1. In germline, CDR1 is ENHRY, CDR2 SYGVKD. Trimming removed 4 bases from V and 4 bases from J; junction bases left unmatched: 5. The CDR3 is 15 amino acids. In DNA form, the CDR3 reads TGTGCCATCAGTGGCCCGGGACAGGGGGGAGAGACCCAGTACTTC. Protein sequence: CAISGPGQGGETQYF.

The rearrangement joins TRBV29-1 to TRBJ2-7, with D perhaps TRBD2 (5 bases). There are 15 residues in the CDR3. V was shortened by 5 bases and J by 0 bases, with 17 bases between the two germline ends. The germline CDR1 and CDR2 sequences are SQVTM and ANQGSEA. The CDR3 DNA reads TGCAGCGTTCTCGGTCGGGGTTTGGGCTCCTACGAGCAGTACTTC. Translation: CSVLGRGLGSYEQYF.

With respect to this clone: This likely traces to a read error, being one base from a far larger clone. This chain uses TRBV4-1 with TRBJ2-3, with D perhaps matching TRBD2 (7 bases). The CDR3 has 16 residues. Per the germline V gene, CDR1 is MGHRA and CDR2 is YSYEKL. The CDR3 region has the DNA TGCGCCAGCAGCCAACGCGTGGGAGGGAAGACAGGTACGCAGTATTTT. Its translation is CASSQRVGGKTGTQYF.

The chain employs TRBV7-2 and TRBJ1-2; 7 bases line up with TRBD1. J was trimmed by 8 bases and V by 5 bases; bases with no gene match: 2. The CDR3 totals 11 residues. Per the germline V gene, CDR1 is SGHTA and CDR2 is FQGNSA. CDR3 nucleotide sequence: TGTGCCAGCAGCAGGGGGCGGGGCTACACCTTC. Translating gives CASSRGRGYTF.

This clone was seen a single time. The chain employs TRBV19 and TRBJ1-1; 7 nucleotides line up with TRBD1. Germline V CDR1 and CDR2: LNHDA, SQIVND (reference sequence). V shed 4 bases, J shed 0 bases, and the junction held 2 bases outside the gene matches. This CDR3 comprises 14 residues. CDR3 protein: CASSRGQLNTEAFF. CDR3 DNA sequence: TGTGCCAGTAGTAGGGGACAGTTGAACACTGAAGCTTTCTTT.

The chain employs TRBV29-1 and TRBJ1-2; D possibly corresponds to TRBD1 (5 bases). V lost 5 bases, J lost 1 base, and 11 bases lay in between. The germline V gene has CDR1 SQVTM and CDR2 ANQGSEA. The CDR3 is 13 amino acids. CDR3 sequence reads: CSVQGADNYGYTF. The CDR3 coding sequence is TGCAGCGTTCAAGGGGCCGATAACTATGGCTACACCTTC.

J is TRBJ1-4 and V is TRBV27, with D perhaps TRBD1 (5 bases). Looked up from germline, CDR1 is MNHEY and CDR2 is SMNVEV (reference sequence). Trimming removed 6 bases at V and 4 bases at J, with 18 bases between. The CDR3 is 16 residues long. The CDR3 region is CASSQKFDRYNEKLFF. The DNA of the CDR3 is TGTGCCAGCAGCCAAAAGTTCGACAGATATAATGAAAAACTGTTTTTT. The full variable domain, its missing parts supplied by reference TRBV27 and TRBJ1-4, is EAQVTQNPRYLITVTGKKLTVTCSQNMNHEYMSWYRQDPGLGLRQIYYSMNVEVTDKGDVPEGYKVSRKEKRNFPLILESPSPNQTSLYFCASSQKFDRYNEKLFFGSGTQLSVL.

This clone was observed a handful of times. The chain employs TRBV28 and TRBJ2-5; unclear D gene. The J call may not be correct, given that the DNA end is closer to TRBJ2-7. Germline CDR1 reads MDHEN; CDR2 reads SYDVKM. CDR3 length: 12 amino acids. The CDR3 sequence: CASSLSRYEQYF. Written as DNA, the CDR3 is TGTGCCAGCAGTTTGTCGCGTTACGAGCAGTACTTC.

The chain links TRBV6-1 to TRBJ2-3; D ambiguous. Trimming cost V 1 base and J 4 bases, with 15 bases left between them. Germline assignment: CDR1 MNHNS and CDR2 SASEGT. This CDR3 contains 16 residues. The CDR3 DNA is TGTGCCAGCAGTGAAGAGGGCGGCTCCGGCGCAGATACGCAGTATTTT. It translates to CASSEEGGSGADTQYF.

The CDR3 DNA follows: TGTGCCAGCAGTGAAAGGGAAGTGGGCACTAACTATGGCTACACCTTC. Residues: CASSEREVGTNYGYTF. The V call is TRBV6-1, the J call TRBJ1-2; D is unclear. The CDR3 has 16 amino acids. Germline CDR1 reads MNHNS; CDR2 reads SASEGT. V was cut by 2 bases and J by 0 bases, with 13 bases left in between.

The chain has TRBV6-5 and TRBJ1-2; D not resolved. V gave up 0 bases and J gave up 5 bases, with 10 bases separating them. CDR1 and CDR2 (germline): MNHEY, SVGAGI. CDR3 length equals 14 residues. DNA for the CDR3: TGTGCCAGCAGTTACTCCCGGGGTGGGTATGGCTACACCTTC. This sequence encodes CASSYSRGGYGYTF.

The chain combines TRBV30 with TRBJ2-1; D is unclear. Germline V gene lookup returns CDR1 GTSNPN and CDR2 SVGIG (reference sequence). There are 14 residues in the CDR3. Trimming took off 0 bases at V and 9 bases at J, with 15 bases between the two ends. CDR3 protein: CAWSVGRGVLEQFF. Here the CDR3 DNA reads TGTGCCTGGAGTGTGGGAAGAGGAGTGCTTGAGCAGTTCTTC.

The CDR3 DNA reads as TGTGCCAGCAGTCGGGGGACAGCAGACACCGGGGAGCTGTTTTTT. It encodes CASSRGTADTGELFF. The chain uses TRBV7-7 and TRBJ2-2; D may be TRBD1 (7 bases). This CDR3 has 15 amino acids. Trimming took 6 bases from V and 3 from J, leaving 14 bases between them. CDR1 is SSHAT and CDR2 is FNYEAQ in the germline V gene (reference sequence).

This clone has just one count. The CDR3 bases are TGCGCCAGCAGCTCGGGGGACAGCTACGAGCAGTACTTC. It specifies CASSSGDSYEQYF. The V and J genes are TRBV5-1 and TRBJ2-7, with D tentatively TRBD1 (7 bases). CDR3 length: 13 residues. V gave up 3 bases and J gave up 3 bases, with 10 bases separating them. Per germline, CDR1 SGHRS and CDR2 YFSETQ.

CDR3 sequence reads: CASSPRSLNEQYF. CDR3 DNA: TGTGCCAGCAGTCCCCGTTCGTTAAACGAGCAGTACTTC. This chain links TRBV28 with TRBJ2-7, with unresolved D. The CDR3 totals 13 residues. Germline values: CDR1 MDHEN, CDR2 SYDVKM. V lost 5 bases to trimming and J lost 5 bases, with 13 bases between them. Full variable domain (outside the CDR3, taken from reference TRBV28 and TRBJ2-7): DVKVTQSSRYLVKRTGEKVFLECVQDMDHENMFWYRQDPGLGLRLIYFSYDVKMKEKGDIPEGYSVSREKKERFSLILESASTNQTSMYLCASSPRSLNEQYFGPGTRLTVT.

The chain has TRBV5-4 and TRBJ1-1; D is undetermined. The germline V and J ends were trimmed by 4 bases and 2 bases, with 12 bases remaining between them. Germline CDR1 is SGHNT and CDR2 is YYREEE (reference sequence). The CDR3 totals 14 residues. The CDR3 is CASSTRRINTEAFF. The CDR3 DNA reads TGTGCCAGCAGCACAAGGCGGATCAACACTGAAGCTTTCTTT.

The chain couples TRBV27 to TRBJ1-1; tentative D call: TRBD1 (5 bases). Trimming cost V 4 bases and J 4 bases, with 13 bases left between them. This CDR3 spans 14 amino acids. Germline CDR1 reads MNHEY; CDR2 reads SMNVEV (reference sequence). CDR3 protein: CASSSLFRGTEAFF. In DNA form, the CDR3 reads TGTGCCAGCAGTTCCTTGTTTAGGGGCACTGAAGCTTTCTTT.

The V gene is TRBV6-1, the J gene TRBJ2-7; 9 nucleotides line up with TRBD2. Germline assignment: CDR1 MNHNS and CDR2 SASEGT. V lost 2 bases and J lost 4; bases outside the gene matches: 15. The CDR3 consists of 18 residues. The CDR3 DNA reads TGTGCCAGCAGTGAACGGGGTAGCGGGAGTATATCGTTATACGAGCAGTACTTC. Protein: CASSERGSGSISLYEQYF.